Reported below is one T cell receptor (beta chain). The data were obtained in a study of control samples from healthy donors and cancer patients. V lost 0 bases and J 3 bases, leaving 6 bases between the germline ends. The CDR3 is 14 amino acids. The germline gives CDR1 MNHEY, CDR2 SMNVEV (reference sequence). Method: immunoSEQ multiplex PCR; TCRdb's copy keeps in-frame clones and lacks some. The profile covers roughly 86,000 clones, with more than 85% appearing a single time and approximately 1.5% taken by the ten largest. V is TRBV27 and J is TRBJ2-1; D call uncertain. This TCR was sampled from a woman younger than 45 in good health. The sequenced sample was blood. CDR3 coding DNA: TGTGCCAGCAGTTTATCGGATCTCTACAATGAGCAGTTCTTC. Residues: CASSLSDLYNEQFF.